This T cell receptor beta chain was identified in a study of blood T cell repertoires in COVID-19. Across the study: COVID-19 samples, acute and convalescent, were from the United States, Italy and Spain. PBMCs, B-cell-depleted T cells, or T cells were the source of the cDNA or gDNA that made up the material.

The germline V gene has CDR1 LGHNT and CDR2 FRNRAP. Trimming removed 0 bases from V and 4 bases from J; junction bases left unmatched: 0. CDR3 size: 14 residues. Across 20 to 25 US areas, participants ranged in age from about 18 to 90 years. Original handling: Reference gene primer amplification in the assay estimated nucleated cell counts. Clones were sequenced by immunoSEQ multiplex PCR, and TCRdb holds only the in-frame ones, with some missing. That table furnishes V, J and clone size, whereas the DNA furnished D and trimming. Found here are approximately 260,000 clones, around four fifths of them singletons; the top ten hold approximately 4%.

The chain carries TRBV12-5 and TRBJ1-1; 9 bases line up with TRBD1. The sample comprised PBMCs or T cells enriched from blood (not recorded which). This clonotype was obtained from a man younger than 45 with acute COVID-19. CDR3 in DNA: TGTGCTAGTGGTTTGGTACAGGGGGCCACTGAAGCTTTCTTT. Its translation is CASGLVQGATEAFF.